Following are 19 T cell receptor beta chains from one sample sequenced in a study of T cells expressing NK-cell markers. TCRdb reprocessed the 5' RACE reads and keeps a single row for each CDR3 protein, giving no DNA. The listing contains about 430,000 distinct CDR3 sequences. The source material was blood T cells: a sorted CD56 or NKG2C T cell subset, CD4+ or CD8+ T cells, or bulk PBMC T cells (not recorded which). These receptors originate from a woman in her forties or fifties in good health.

The chain employs TRBV3-1 and TRBJ1-2. The CDR3 is 12 residues long. The germline gives CDR1 LGHDT, CDR2 YNNKEL (reference sequence). This CDR3 is CASSQMEYGYTF.

The chain recombines TRBV27 with TRBJ2-2; TCRdb returns TRBD2, unconfirmable since there is no DNA. This CDR3 is built from 18 residues. CDR1 and CDR2 (germline): MNHEY, SMNVEV (reference sequence). This chain's CDR3 is CASSGTGTSGRYERELFF.

The rearrangement links TRBV2 to TRBJ1-5; absent DNA, TCRdb's TRBD1 call cannot be checked. CDR1 and CDR2 from the germline V gene are SNHLY and FYNNEI. The CDR3 covers 12 residues. CDR3 sequence: CASSGGRQPQHF.

This sequence joins TRBV19 and TRBJ2-1; the TRBD2 assignment by TCRdb is unverifiable without DNA. The length of the CDR3 is 13 residues. CDR1 is LNHDA, CDR2 SQIVND, per germline (reference sequence). CDR3 sequence: CASNREKSNEQFF. Complete variable domain (other parts from reference TRBV19 and TRBJ2-1): DGGITQSPKYLFRKEGQNVTLSCEQNLNHDAMYWYRQDPGQGLRLIYYSQIVNDFQKGDIAEGYSVSREKKESFPLTVTSAQKNPTAFYLCASNREKSNEQFFGPGTRLTVL.

The CDR3 protein is CASSLNTGMPGIQYF. The genes are TRBV7-9 and TRBJ2-4; TCRdb indicates TRBD1, and absent DNA this call remains unverified. This CDR3 has 15 amino acids. From germline, CDR1 is SEHNR and CDR2 FQNEAQ (reference sequence).

The chain uses TRBV12-3 or TRBV12-4 and TRBJ2-1. CDR3 length equals 16 residues. The CDR3: CASSLALTPPYNEQFF.

This chain joins TRBV11-2 and TRBJ2-1. Germline lookup yields CDR1 SGHAT and CDR2 FQNNGV. The CDR3 is 12 residues long. The chain's CDR3 is CASSLRSSSKFF. Full variable domain (rest looked up from reference TRBV11-2 and TRBJ2-1): EAGVAQSPRYKIIEKRQSVAFWCNPISGHATLYWYQQILGQGPKLLIQFQNNGVVDDSQLPKDRFSAERLKGVDSTLKIQPAKLEDSAVYLCASSLRSSSKFFGPGTRLTVL.

The CDR3 here is CASSLVGSGPQETQYF. This chain links TRBV5-1 with TRBJ2-5; with no DNA, the TCRdb D assignment of TRBD2 cannot be verified. Germline CDR1 SGHRS, CDR2 YFSETQ. CDR3 length: 16 residues.

CDR3 loop: CASSLVAGGTSPLHF. V and J are TRBV5-4 and TRBJ1-6. This CDR3 region has 15 residues. CDR1 is SGHNT, CDR2 YYREEE, per germline (reference sequence).

CDR3: CASSTVGNNEQFF. The chain carries TRBV12-3 or TRBV12-4 and TRBJ2-1. The CDR3 is 13 residues long.

CDR3 protein: CSARAPGLGSREQFF. This rearrangement joins TRBV20-1 to TRBJ2-1. This CDR3 has 15 amino acids. CDR1 is DFQATT, CDR2 SNEGSKA, per germline (reference sequence).

This chain links TRBV29-1 with TRBJ2-7; the TRBD1 assignment by TCRdb is unverifiable without DNA. The germline V gene encodes CDR1 SQVTM and CDR2 ANQGSEA. There are 11 residues in the CDR3. CDR3 protein: CSGGDVYEQYF.

The chain employs TRBV3-1 and TRBJ2-1; the TCRdb D gene call, TRBD2, has no DNA to confirm it. The CDR3 spans 17 residues. The germline V gene has CDR1 LGHDT and CDR2 YNNKEL (reference sequence). This chain's CDR3 is CASSQDVGLAGTHEQFF.

This sequence joins TRBV9 and TRBJ2-1; TCRdb lists TRBD2, though no DNA is available to test this call. The CDR3 is made up of 16 amino acids. The germline CDR1 and CDR2 sequences are SGDLS and YYNGEE. The CDR3 sequence is CASSTLAGLGHNEQFF.

The J gene is TRBJ2-2, the V gene TRBV2; without DNA, the TCRdb call of TRBD2 cannot be checked. The CDR3 sequence is 14 residues long. Germline V gene sequence: CDR1 SNHLY, CDR2 FYNNEI. The CDR3 spells CASSGVAGTGELFF.

V is TRBV5-5 and J is TRBJ1-6. CDR3 length: 12 amino acids. Germline loops: CDR1 SGHKS, CDR2 YYEKEE (reference sequence). CDR3 region: CASNHQSSPLHF. The whole variable domain, filled in from reference TRBV5-5 and TRBJ1-6, reads DAGVTQSPTHLIKTRGQQVTLRCSPISGHKSVSWYQQVLGQGPQFIFQYYEKEERGRGNFPDRFSARQFPNYSSELNVNALLLGDSALYLCASNHQSSPLHFGNGTRLTVT.

The genes are TRBV20-1 and TRBJ1-6; the D call of TRBD1 rests on TCRdb alone, since no DNA is present to check it. CDR3 length: 15 amino acids. Germline CDR1 and CDR2: DFQATT and SNEGSKA (reference sequence). The CDR3 sequence is CSARASTGVNSPLHF.

The CDR3 sequence is CASAVQSNQPQHF. The chain is built from TRBV27 and TRBJ1-5. The CDR3 spans 13 residues. Germline V gives CDR1 MNHEY, CDR2 SMNVEV (reference sequence).

The chain has TRBV5-1 and TRBJ2-7; checking the TCRdb D call of TRBD1 is not possible without DNA. This CDR3 comprises 15 residues. CDR1 and CDR2 from the germline V gene are SGHRS and YFSETQ. CDR3 region: CASSLGSGRDNEQYF.